The clone carrying this T cell receptor (beta chain) was seen at least ten times. Its antigen remains unidentified. The sample comes from a study of T cell repertoires in cytomegalovirus infection. Whole-study context: Carrying CMV and the relevant HLA type showed in public TCR beta signatures. General observations from the study: CMV-specific TCR beta clonotypes restricted by HLA-C were the ones dominating the ex vivo response. Cumulative frequency of public TCR beta families picked out carriers of CMV plus the relevant HLA.

MiXCR, run by TCRdb on the reads, gives a single entry per CDR3 protein. The sample includes about 320,000 distinct CDR3 sequences, approximately 9.5% seen only once; the top ten take around 4.5%. V lost 5 bases, J lost 4 bases, and 17 bases lay in between. The CDR3 totals 16 residues. Germline CDR1 SGHVS, CDR2 FQNEAQ. The receptor was isolated from a human donor in good health (CMV status not recorded). Some clones in this sample may be carry-over from other donors' samples. Sequencing input: PBMCs. The J gene is TRBJ1-4, the V gene TRBV7-8; no reliable D call. For the CDR3, the DNA is TGTGCCAGCAGCCCCCAAAACGGGCCTGATAATGAAAAACTGTTTTTT. Translating it yields CASSPQNGPDNEKLFF.